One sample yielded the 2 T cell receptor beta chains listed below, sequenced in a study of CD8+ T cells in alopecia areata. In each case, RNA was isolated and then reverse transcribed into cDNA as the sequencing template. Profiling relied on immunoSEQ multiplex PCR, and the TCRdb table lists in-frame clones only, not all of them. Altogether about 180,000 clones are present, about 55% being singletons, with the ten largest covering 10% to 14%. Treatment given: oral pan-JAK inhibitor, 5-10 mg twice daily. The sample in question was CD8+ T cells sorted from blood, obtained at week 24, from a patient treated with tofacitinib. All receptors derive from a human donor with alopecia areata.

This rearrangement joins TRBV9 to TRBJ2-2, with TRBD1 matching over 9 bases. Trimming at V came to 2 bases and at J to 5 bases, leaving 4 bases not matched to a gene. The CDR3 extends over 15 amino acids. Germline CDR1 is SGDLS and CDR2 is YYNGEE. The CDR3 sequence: CASSVRTGDTGELFF. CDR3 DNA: TGTGCCAGCAGCGTCAGGACAGGGGATACCGGGGAGCTGTTTTTT. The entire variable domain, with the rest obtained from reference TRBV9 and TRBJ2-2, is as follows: DSGVTQTPKHLITATGQRVTLRCSPRSGDLSVYWYQQSLDQGLQFLIQYYNGEERAKGNILERFSAQQFPDLHSELNLSSLELGDSALYFCASSVRTGDTGELFFGEGSRLTVL.

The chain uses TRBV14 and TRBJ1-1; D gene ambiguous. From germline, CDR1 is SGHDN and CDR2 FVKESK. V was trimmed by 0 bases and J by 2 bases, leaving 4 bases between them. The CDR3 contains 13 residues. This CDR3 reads CASSQDLNTEAFF. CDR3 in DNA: TGTGCCAGCAGCCAAGATCTCAACACTGAAGCTTTCTTT.